These 22 T cell receptor beta chains came from one sample sequenced in a study of blood T cell repertoires in COVID-19. Data came from immunoSEQ multiplex PCR; TCRdb stores just in-frame clones and leaves some out. The sample contains 40,000 or so clones, approximately 85% of which appear only once. Sequenced input: peripheral blood. The receptors were sampled from a man in his 70s with acute or convalescent COVID-19.

This clone appeared a few times. V usage is TRBV7-9 and J usage is TRBJ2-7; no firm D call. The germline gives CDR1 SEHNR, CDR2 FQNEAQ (reference sequence). Trimming took 3 bases from V and 5 from J, leaving 11 bases between them. The length of the CDR3 is 13 residues. CDR3 protein: CASSFTANNEQYF. For the CDR3, the DNA is TGTGCCAGCAGCTTTACAGCAAACAACGAGCAGTACTTC.

The chain carries TRBV4-2 and TRBJ2-5; D gene ambiguous. The V end was cut by 1 base, the J end by 0 bases, with 9 bases between. This CDR3 region has 15 residues. Germline CDR1 reads LGHNA; CDR2 reads YNFKEQ. CDR3 in amino acids: CASSQAATYQETQYF. The CDR3 bases are TGTGCCAGCAGCCAAGCCGCGACTTACCAAGAGACCCAGTACTTC.

This rearrangement joins TRBV27 to TRBJ2-1, with D tentatively TRBD1 (5 bases). V was shortened by 2 bases and J by 5 bases, with 16 bases between the two germline ends. This CDR3 region has 16 residues. Looked up from germline, CDR1 is MNHEY and CDR2 is SMNVEV (reference sequence). CDR3 bases: TGTGCCAGCAGTTTAGTTCTCGCCAGGGCCGACAATGAGCAGTTCTTC. Residues: CASSLVLARADNEQFF.

This clone was seen only once. This chain joins TRBV15 and TRBJ2-3; 9 bases map to TRBD2. V trimming: 0 bases; J trimming: 6 bases; junction bases outside the gene matches: 4. The CDR3 length is 15 residues. The germline CDR1 and CDR2 sequences are LNHNV and YYDKDF (reference sequence). The CDR3 DNA reads TGTGCCACCAGCAGAGATCCCCTAGCGGGGGATACGCAGTATTTT. It encodes CATSRDPLAGDTQYF.

The V call is TRBV6-5, the J call TRBJ1-2; TRBD1 matches 10 bases. The germline gives CDR1 MNHEY, CDR2 SVGAGI. The CDR3 length is 14 residues. After removal of 7 bases from V and 3 bases from J, the junction contained 5 bases not matched to a gene. Here the CDR3 DNA reads TGTGCCAGCACCCGGGACAGGGGAGACTATGGCTACACCTTC. This encodes CASTRDRGDYGYTF.

This chain connects TRBV11-1 to TRBJ1-3; D remains unclear. Trimming cost V 2 bases and J 2 bases, with 10 bases left between them. The germline V gene encodes CDR1 SGHAT and CDR2 FQDESV (reference sequence). The CDR3 spans 15 residues. This CDR3 is CASSLLSGAGNTIYF. The CDR3 DNA reads TGTGCCAGCAGCTTACTGTCGGGAGCTGGAAACACCATATATTTT. Combining the CDR3 with reference TRBV11-1 and TRBJ1-3 gives the whole variable domain EAEVAQSPRYKITEKSQAVAFWCDPISGHATLYWYRQILGQGPELLVQFQDESVVDDSQLPKDRFSAERLKGVDSTLKIQPAELGDSAMYLCASSLLSGAGNTIYFGEGSWLTVV.

This clone came up a few times. The V and J genes are TRBV28 and TRBJ2-5; the D gene is possibly TRBD1 (6 bases). The CDR3 contains 16 residues. CDR1 is MDHEN, CDR2 SYDVKM, per germline. Trimming removed 5 bases from V and 1 base from J, with 17 bases in between. CDR3 sequence (DNA): TGTGCCAGCAGTCGCATTGGGGGACAATTCCAAGAGACCCAGTACTTC. Residues: CASSRIGGQFQETQYF.

The chain employs TRBV25-1 and TRBJ2-2; TRBD2 might be the D (6 bases). Germline loops: CDR1 MGHDK, CDR2 SYGVNS. Trimming removed 3 bases from V and 1 base from J, with 9 bases in between. This CDR3 is 15 amino acids long. CDR3 protein: CASSDNGRNTGELFF. DNA for the CDR3: TGTGCCAGCAGTGATAACGGGAGGAACACCGGGGAGCTGTTTTTT. Full variable domain (remainder filled in from reference TRBV25-1 and TRBJ2-2): EADIYQTPRYLVIGTGKKITLECSQTMGHDKMYWYQQDPGMELHLIHYSYGVNSTEKGDLSSESTVSRIRTEHFPLTLESARPSHTSQYLCASSDNGRNTGELFFGEGSRLTVL.

This chain joins TRBV6-5 and TRBJ1-2; TRBD1 matches 8 bases. The CDR3 consists of 15 residues. After removal of 5 bases from V and 0 bases from J, the junction contained 5 bases not matched to a gene. Germline V CDR1 and CDR2: MNHEY, SVGAGI. The CDR3 region has the DNA TGTGCCAGCAGTCGGGACAGGTTAGCTAACTATGGCTACACCTTC. This translates into CASSRDRLANYGYTF.

This sequence joins TRBV7-3 and TRBJ2-5; D might be TRBD1 (6 bases). The CDR3 consists of 13 residues. The V and J ends lost 4 bases and 7 bases respectively, with 13 bases between them. CDR1 and CDR2 from the germline V gene are SGHTA and FQGTGA. This CDR3 reads CASSSGPQGTQYF. The CDR3 bases are TGTGCCAGCAGCTCCGGGCCACAGGGGACCCAGTACTTC.

CDR3 coding DNA: TGTGCCAGCAGCGCCCTGGGGGGTGTCTATAGCAATCAGCCCCAGCATTTT. It translates to CASSALGGVYSNQPQHF. The chain recombines TRBV2 with TRBJ1-5; tentatively, D is TRBD1 (5 bases). Trimming removed 6 bases from V and 0 bases from J, with 18 bases in between. Germline-derived CDR1 and CDR2 are SNHLY and FYNNEI. CDR3 size: 17 residues.

The gene calls are TRBV6-5 and TRBJ1-1; D might be TRBD1 (5 bases). V lost 2 bases, J lost 6 bases, and 13 bases lay in between. CDR3 length equals 14 residues. Germline V gives CDR1 MNHEY, CDR2 SVGAGI. In DNA form, the CDR3 reads TGTGCCAGCAGTTACACACGACAGTACTCTGAAGCTTTCTTT. Its protein is CASSYTRQYSEAFF.

In its sample, this clone was seen a few times. The V and J genes are TRBV11-2 and TRBJ2-2, with D tentatively TRBD2 (6 bases). Trimming cost V 3 bases and J 0 bases, with 8 bases left between them. The CDR3 extends over 15 amino acids. CDR1 is SGHAT, CDR2 FQNNGV, per germline. The CDR3 sequence: CASSLAGSNTGELFF. DNA of the CDR3: TGTGCCAGCAGCTTGGCGGGATCGAACACCGGGGAGCTGTTTTTT.

This rearrangement joins TRBV7-2 to TRBJ1-1, with D perhaps matching TRBD1 (6 bases). CDR3 length: 14 amino acids. V gave up 7 bases and J gave up 1 base, with 13 bases separating them. Germline V gives CDR1 SGHTA, CDR2 FQGNSA. The CDR3 reads CASTNRAENTEAFF. The CDR3 nucleotides read TGTGCCAGCACTAACAGGGCGGAGAACACTGAAGCTTTCTTT. The full variable domain, in which reference TRBV7-2 and TRBJ1-1 provide the parts outside the CDR3, is GAGVSQSPSNKVTEKGKDVELRCDPISGHTALYWYRQSLGQGLEFLIYFQGNSAPDKSGLPSDRFSAERTGGSVSTLTIQRTQQEDSAVYLCASTNRAENTEAFFGQGTRLTVV.

The chain joins TRBV19 to TRBJ1-5; D is perhaps TRBD1 (5 bases). Germline CDR1 LNHDA, CDR2 SQIVND (reference sequence). Trimming pared 3 bases from V and 0 bases from J, leaving 15 bases between. The CDR3 runs 17 residues. The CDR3: CASSMGSGGFSNQPQHF. DNA of the CDR3: TGTGCCAGTAGTATGGGTTCGGGGGGATTTAGCAATCAGCCCCAGCATTTT.

The table lists this clone with a few counts. The chain employs TRBV14 and TRBJ1-4; D might be TRBD1 (6 bases). CDR3 size: 13 residues. Per germline, CDR1 SGHDN and CDR2 FVKESK. The germline V and J ends were trimmed by 4 bases and 10 bases, with 13 bases remaining between them. CDR3 region: CASSRRGAGKLFF. The CDR3 DNA reads TGTGCCAGCAGCCGCCGGGGGGCTGGAAAACTGTTTTTT.

The rearrangement uses TRBV6-2 or TRBV6-3 and TRBJ2-1, with 8 bases lining up with TRBD2. The CDR3 runs to 16 residues. V was pared by 2 bases and J by 8 bases, with 11 bases of the junction left unmatched. The germline V gene has CDR1 MNHEY and CDR2 SVGEGT. CDR3 in DNA: TGTGCCAGCAGTTACCGAGTCGGGAGGGAAGGTGATGAGCAGTTCTTC. Protein product: CASSYRVGREGDEQFF.

The V call is TRBV11-3, the J call TRBJ2-1; 8 nucleotides line up with TRBD2. With 5 bases clipped from V and 8 bases from J, the junction kept 14 bases outside the gene matches. CDR3 length: 16 amino acids. The germline gives CDR1 SGHNT, CDR2 YENEEA. The CDR3 bases are TGTGCCAGCAGCCACGGGGTGCGGGGGGTCCATTATGAGCAGTTCTTC. Protein: CASSHGVRGVHYEQFF.

The genes are TRBV24-1 and TRBJ1-5; weak D call: TRBD1 (5 bases). V was cut by 4 bases and J by 2 bases, with 17 bases left in between. The CDR3 contains 17 residues. CDR1 KGHDR and CDR2 SFDVKD come from the germline V gene. The CDR3 DNA sequence: TGTGCCACCAGTGACCACCCCTTCGGGGGTTGCAATCAGCCCCAGCATTTT. It translates to CATSDHPFGGCNQPQHF.

This chain uses TRBV4-3 with TRBJ2-2, with D tentatively TRBD1 (5 bases). Germline V gene sequence: CDR1 LGHNA, CDR2 YSLEER. CDR3 length: 16 amino acids. The ends were cut back, 0 bases at V and 8 bases at J, with 16 bases in the middle. Here the CDR3 reads CASSQDRGLFGGELFF. Here the CDR3 DNA reads TGCGCCAGCAGCCAAGATAGGGGCCTCTTTGGTGGGGAGCTGTTTTTT.

This chain links TRBV28 with TRBJ1-4; 8 nucleotides line up with TRBD1. Germline loops: CDR1 MDHEN, CDR2 SYDVKM. This CDR3 is built from 15 residues. The junction had 6 bases not matched to a gene; V was cut back by 2 bases and J by 7 bases. The CDR3 region is CASSLPDRGGEKLFF. The CDR3 DNA is TGTGCCAGCAGTTTACCCGACAGGGGAGGTGAAAAACTGTTTTTT. The whole variable domain, remainder taken from reference TRBV28 and TRBJ1-4, is DVKVTQSSRYLVKRTGEKVFLECVQDMDHENMFWYRQDPGLGLRLIYFSYDVKMKEKGDIPEGYSVSREKKERFSLILESASTNQTSMYLCASSLPDRGGEKLFFGSGTQLSVL.

The chain combines TRBV7-8 with TRBJ1-1; 7 bases agree with TRBD1. The CDR3 has 15 amino acids. CDR1 is SGHVS, CDR2 FQNEAQ, per germline. V lost 1 base, J lost 2 bases, and 4 bases stayed unmatched. The CDR3 loop is CASSLGGTANTEAFF. CDR3 in DNA: TGTGCCAGCAGCTTAGGCGGGACAGCTAACACTGAAGCTTTCTTT.